This TCR beta chain was observed in a study of blood T cell repertoires in COVID-19. Study background: Samples of COVID-19 (acute and convalescent) were obtained from the United States, Italy and Spain. Sample material is recorded as cDNA or gDNA derived from T cells, B-cell-depleted T cells, or PBMCs.

Per the authors' pipeline: Amplification of reference gene primers provided the estimated nucleated cell counts. The table came from immunoSEQ multiplex PCR; TCRdb's copy has only in-frame clones and leaves some out. Clone size and V and J calls were adopted from that table, with D and trimming inferred from the DNA. The sample has 50,000 to 65,000 clones, nearly 90% seen once. Germline V CDR1 and CDR2: KGHSH, LQKENI. The CDR3 totals 16 residues. Trimming cost V 3 bases and J 0 bases; bases outside gene matches: 5. The TCR sequence derives from a man in his 70s with acute or convalescent COVID-19. V is TRBV18 and J is TRBJ2-1; 7 positions agree with TRBD1. Sample: peripheral blood. CDR3 nucleotide sequence: TGTGCCAGCTCACCCCGGGACAGCAGCTCCTACAATGAGCAGTTCTTC. It encodes CASSPRDSSSYNEQFF.